These 24 T cell receptor beta chains were all obtained from the same sample, sequenced in a study of blood T cell repertoires in COVID-19. Sequenced by immunoSEQ multiplex PCR; TCRdb stores in-frame clones only, minus some. The sample holds 120,000 to 150,000 clones; about 83% are singletons and the top ten take about 8.9%. Input material: peripheral blood. These receptors were obtained from a man aged 25-45 years with COVID-19, enrolled during active disease.

The chain employs TRBV5-1 and TRBJ1-2; D is perhaps TRBD1 (5 bases). V lost 6 bases and J lost 6, with 18 bases in between. Germline V lookup: CDR1 SGHRS, CDR2 YFSETQ. The CDR3 covers 14 residues. CDR3 DNA: TGCGCCAGCACTAGGCAGGGTCAAAAGGATGGCTACACCTTC. This translates into CASTRQGQKDGYTF.

This chain links TRBV4-3 with TRBJ1-1, with TRBD1 as a possible D gene (5 bases). The CDR3 is 15 amino acids. V was shortened by 3 bases and J by 4 bases, with 15 bases between the two germline ends. Per the germline V gene, CDR1 is LGHNA and CDR2 is YSLEER. CDR3 sequence reads: CASSQDGAGITEAFF. In nucleotides, the CDR3 is TGCGCCAGCAGCCAGGATGGTGCAGGGATCACTGAAGCTTTCTTT.

In this sample, this clone turned up once. The V call is TRBV19, the J call TRBJ1-2; 8 bases fit TRBD1. The germline V gene has CDR1 LNHDA and CDR2 SQIVND (reference sequence). V dropped 4 bases and J dropped 0; count of bases not matched to a gene: 4. The CDR3 contains 15 residues. The CDR3 loop is CASSTQDRANYGYTF. The CDR3 region has the DNA TGTGCCAGTAGTACCCAGGACAGGGCTAACTATGGCTACACCTTC.

This chain joins TRBV15 and TRBJ1-5; D might be TRBD1 (5 bases). Per the germline V gene, CDR1 is LNHNV and CDR2 is YYDKDF (reference sequence). The length of the CDR3 is 12 residues. V lost 4 bases to trimming and J lost 5 bases, with 6 bases between them. The CDR3 region has the DNA TGTGCCACCAGCAAAGGGGATCAGCCCCAGCATTTT. This translates into CATSKGDQPQHF.

The chain is built from TRBV7-6 and TRBJ2-5, with TRBD2 as a possible D gene (5 bases). The V end was cut by 2 bases, the J end by 4 bases, with 14 bases between. CDR1 and CDR2 from the germline V gene are SGHVS and FNYEAQ. The CDR3 has 15 amino acids. Here the CDR3 DNA reads TGTGCCAGCAGCTTAAGAGGGCCTGGGATAGAGACCCAGTACTTC. Protein product: CASSLRGPGIETQYF.

CDR3 DNA sequence: TGTGCCAGCAGCCAAGATATAGGGGATCAGCCCCAGCATTTT. This codes for CASSQDIGDQPQHF. V and J are TRBV3-1 (or the pseudogene TRBV3-2) and TRBJ1-5, with D tentatively TRBD1 (5 bases). Looked up from germline, CDR1 is LGHDT and CDR2 is YNNKEL (reference sequence). The CDR3 consists of 14 residues. Trimming stripped 0 bases from V and 5 bases from J, with 8 bases between.

The chain recombines TRBV9 with TRBJ2-2; TRBD2 agrees at 7 bases. With V trimmed by 3 bases and J by 1 base, 6 bases remained unmatched. CDR1 is SGDLS and CDR2 is YYNGEE in the germline V gene. The CDR3 is made up of 16 amino acids. The CDR3 here is CASSGTSALNTGELFF. Written as DNA, the CDR3 is TGTGCCAGCAGCGGCACTAGCGCCCTGAACACCGGGGAGCTGTTTTTT.

The chain is built from TRBV27 and TRBJ1-2, with a tentative D call TRBD1 (6 bases). V was clipped by 3 bases and J by 8 bases, with 16 bases between them. Germline CDR1 reads MNHEY; CDR2 reads SMNVEV (reference sequence). This CDR3 has 14 amino acids. The CDR3 is CASSFSQGEIGYTF. CDR3 nucleotides: TGTGCCAGCAGTTTTTCACAGGGCGAGATAGGCTACACCTTC.

The chain has TRBV19 and TRBJ1-4; a weak D match, TRBD1 (6 bases). The CDR3 totals 13 residues. V lost 6 bases and J 8 bases, leaving 13 bases between the germline ends. CDR1 is LNHDA, CDR2 SQIVND, per germline (reference sequence). CDR3 bases: TGTGCCAGTAGGTCCGCAGGGGAGGAAAAACTGTTTTTT. This codes for CASRSAGEEKLFF.

Only a few counts were recorded for this clone. The gene calls are TRBV10-3 and TRBJ2-7; the match to TRBD2 covers 7 bases. Germline V lookup: CDR1 ENHRY, CDR2 SYGVKD. The CDR3 sequence is 14 residues long. After removal of 0 bases from V and 9 bases from J, the junction contained 8 bases not matched to a gene. The CDR3 region is CAISESSGTLLQYF. The DNA for the CDR3 is TGTGCCATCAGTGAGTCAAGCGGGACCTTACTGCAGTACTTC.

The V and J genes are TRBV5-1 and TRBJ2-3, with 14 bases identical to TRBD2. V shed 2 bases, J shed 2 bases, and the junction held 10 bases outside the gene matches. Germline V gives CDR1 SGHRS, CDR2 YFSETQ. The CDR3 is 19 residues long. The DNA for the CDR3 is TGCGCCAGCAGCTTTAGACTAGCGGGAGGGTCCCGACTCACAGATACGCAGTATTTT. It yields the protein CASSFRLAGGSRLTDTQYF.

This clone was seen only a few times. This sequence joins TRBV4-3 and TRBJ1-2, with TRBD1 matching over 8 bases. Germline V gene lookup returns CDR1 LGHNA and CDR2 YSLEER. The CDR3 runs 15 residues. With V trimmed by 4 bases and J by 4 bases, 8 bases remained unmatched. CDR3 coding DNA: TGCGCCAGCAGCCTTTCCGGGACAGGCGGCTATGGCTACACCTTC. Amino acids: CASSLSGTGGYGYTF.

The V and J genes are TRBV28 and TRBJ2-7; D gene ambiguous. V lost 8 bases and J lost 1, with 6 bases in between. Germline lookup yields CDR1 MDHEN and CDR2 SYDVKM. The CDR3 contains 11 residues. CDR3 residues: CASYRSYEQYF. As DNA, the CDR3 is TGTGCCAGCTATCGTTCCTACGAGCAGTACTTC.

This rearrangement joins TRBV11-2 to TRBJ2-1, with D perhaps matching TRBD2 (7 bases). The germline gives CDR1 SGHAT, CDR2 FQNNGV. V gave up 5 bases and J gave up 4 bases, with 15 bases separating them. The CDR3 runs to 15 residues. CDR3 sequence (DNA): TGTGCCAGCAGCCAGACGAGGGGGGGATACAATGAGCAGTTCTTC. Translating gives CASSQTRGGYNEQFF.

This clone was seen ten or more times. This chain links TRBV11-1 with TRBJ2-1; maybe TRBD2 (6 bases). V lost 0 bases to trimming and J lost 7 bases, with 13 bases between them. The germline V gene has CDR1 SGHAT and CDR2 FQDESV (reference sequence). CDR3 length equals 15 residues. CDR3 sequence (DNA): TGTGCCAGCAGCTTAGCGGGAGGCCCCACAAATGAGCAGTTCTTC. Encoded protein: CASSLAGGPTNEQFF.

The V gene is TRBV2, the J gene TRBJ1-5; D is possibly TRBD1 (5 bases). Germline CDR1 reads SNHLY; CDR2 reads FYNNEI. The V and J ends lost 4 bases and 3 bases respectively, with 10 bases between them. The CDR3 is 14 residues long. The CDR3, as DNA: TGTGCCAGCAGTGTCGACAGAAACAATCAGCCCCAGCATTTT. Protein product: CASSVDRNNQPQHF. The full variable domain, its missing parts supplied by reference TRBV2 and TRBJ1-5, is EPEVTQTPSHQVTQMGQEVILRCVPISNHLYFYWYRQILGQKVEFLVSFYNNEISEKSEIFDDQFSVERPDGSNFTLKIRSTKLEDSAMYFCASSVDRNNQPQHFGDGTRLSIL.

The J gene is TRBJ2-3, the V gene TRBV6-1; D unresolved. Germline-derived CDR1 and CDR2 are MNHNS and SASEGT. The CDR3 is 11 amino acids. V was clipped by 6 bases and J by 3 bases, with 4 bases between them. The CDR3 protein is CASRRTDTQYF. As DNA, the CDR3 is TGTGCCAGCAGGAGAACAGATACGCAGTATTTT.

V usage is TRBV2 and J usage is TRBJ1-5; D is unresolved. This CDR3 is 15 amino acids long. The germline V gene encodes CDR1 SNHLY and CDR2 FYNNEI. V lost 6 bases and J lost 1, with 13 bases in between. Here the CDR3 reads CASRKETVSNQPQHF. In nucleotides, the CDR3 is TGTGCCAGCAGGAAGGAGACGGTGAGCAATCAGCCCCAGCATTTT. The whole variable domain, filled in from reference TRBV2 and TRBJ1-5, reads EPEVTQTPSHQVTQMGQEVILRCVPISNHLYFYWYRQILGQKVEFLVSFYNNEISEKSEIFDDQFSVERPDGSNFTLKIRSTKLEDSAMYFCASRKETVSNQPQHFGDGTRLSIL.

V and J are TRBV28 and TRBJ1-1; 9 nucleotides align to TRBD1. The CDR3 runs 14 residues. V shed 6 bases, J shed 5 bases, and the junction held 7 bases outside the gene matches. Germline V gene sequence: CDR1 MDHEN, CDR2 SYDVKM. CDR3 bases: TGTGCCAGCAGGGTGGGACAGGGTCGGACTGAAGCTTTCTTT. This codes for CASRVGQGRTEAFF.

The CDR3: CASSQELFSVNEQFF. The CDR3 DNA reads TGCGCCAGCAGCCAAGAATTATTTAGCGTCAATGAGCAGTTCTTC. V usage is TRBV4-1 and J usage is TRBJ2-1; a possible D gene is TRBD2 (5 bases). Deletions cut 0 bases from V and 6 bases from J, with 12 bases between. The CDR3 is 15 amino acids. Germline V lookup: CDR1 MGHRA, CDR2 YSYEKL.

The chain combines TRBV6-5 with TRBJ1-5; D possibly corresponds to TRBD1 (6 bases). The CDR3 covers 14 residues. V was cut by 6 bases and J by 0 bases, with 9 bases left in between. The germline V gene encodes CDR1 MNHEY and CDR2 SVGAGI. The DNA for the CDR3 is TGTGCCAGCAGCGACAGGTATAGCAATCAGCCCCAGCATTTT. It translates to CASSDRYSNQPQHF.

This clone was seen once. The CDR3 is CASSLSTQGHNYGYTF. In nucleotides, the CDR3 is TGTGCCAGCAGTTTATCTACTCAGGGGCATAACTATGGCTACACCTTC. The chain is built from TRBV27 and TRBJ1-2; tentative D call: TRBD1 (6 bases). Trimming stripped 0 bases from V and 1 base from J, with 12 bases between. Per the germline V gene, CDR1 is MNHEY and CDR2 is SMNVEV (reference sequence). CDR3 length: 16 amino acids.

The chain joins TRBV28 to TRBJ2-4, with unresolved D. Germline CDR1 is MDHEN and CDR2 is SYDVKM. The V end lost 5 bases, the J end lost 3 bases, and 11 bases lay between the germline ends. The CDR3 totals 14 residues. CDR3 loop: CASSPSGSKNIQYF. DNA for the CDR3: TGTGCCAGCAGTCCCTCAGGTAGCAAAAACATTCAGTACTTC.

This clone was seen just once. The V gene is TRBV27, the J gene TRBJ2-3; 12 bases align to TRBD2. This CDR3 has 15 amino acids. CDR1 MNHEY and CDR2 SMNVEV come from the germline V gene (reference sequence). The V segment lost 3 bases and the J segment 3 bases; nucleotides outside the gene matches: 1. The CDR3 sequence: CASSFTSGRTDTQYF. The DNA for the CDR3 is TGTGCCAGCAGTTTTACTAGCGGGAGGACAGATACGCAGTATTTT.